This T cell receptor beta chain emerged from a study of shared clonotypes between healthy human individuals. General study findings and limits: Researchers sampled only blood; tissue repertoires likely differ.

V dropped 0 bases and J dropped 3; count of bases not matched to a gene: 7. From germline, CDR1 is SGDLS and CDR2 YYNGEE. The CDR3 runs 16 residues. Concerning this clone itself: The antigen remains unidentified. Other DNA sequences in the sample encode the same CDR3.

Data came from immunoSEQ multiplex PCR; TCRdb stores just in-frame clones and leaves some out. The sample shows millions of clones, around nine tenths of them seen only once. This sequence joins TRBV9 and TRBJ2-7; 9 bases align to TRBD2. The specimen sequenced was naive CD4+ T cells sorted from blood. Subset defined: CD45RA+ positively selected. The receptor's source is a man younger than 30 in good health. The CDR3 reads CASSVGGLAGFYEQYF. The CDR3 DNA is TGTGCCAGCAGCGTAGGTGGTCTAGCGGGGTTCTACGAGCAGTACTTC.